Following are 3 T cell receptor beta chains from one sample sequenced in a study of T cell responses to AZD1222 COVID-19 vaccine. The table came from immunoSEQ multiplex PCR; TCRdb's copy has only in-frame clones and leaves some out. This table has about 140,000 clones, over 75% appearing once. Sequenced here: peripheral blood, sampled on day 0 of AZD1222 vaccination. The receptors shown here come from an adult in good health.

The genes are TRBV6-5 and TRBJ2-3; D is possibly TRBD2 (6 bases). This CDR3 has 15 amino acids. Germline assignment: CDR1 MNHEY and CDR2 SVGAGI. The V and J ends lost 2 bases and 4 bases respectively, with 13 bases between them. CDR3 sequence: CASSYGTRIADTQYF. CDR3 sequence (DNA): TGTGCCAGCAGTTACGGGACTCGGATAGCAGATACGCAGTATTTT.

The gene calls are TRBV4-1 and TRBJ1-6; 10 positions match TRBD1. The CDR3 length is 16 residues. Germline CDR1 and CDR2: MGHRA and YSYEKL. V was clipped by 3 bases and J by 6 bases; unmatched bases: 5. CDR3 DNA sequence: TGCGCCAGCAGCCAGACAGGGGGCGCCGGTAATTCACCCCTCCACTTT. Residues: CASSQTGGAGNSPLHF.

The DNA for the CDR3 is TGCGCCAGCAGCCTTCAGGACAGGGACTATAATTCACCCCTCCACTTT. Translation gives CASSLQDRDYNSPLHF. The rearrangement links TRBV4-1 to TRBJ1-6; TRBD1 matches 8 bases. The J segment lost 3 bases and the V segment lost 4 bases, leaving 5 bases of the junction unmatched. The CDR3 runs 16 residues. CDR1 is MGHRA, CDR2 YSYEKL, per germline.